This TCR beta chain was documented in a study of blood T cell repertoires in COVID-19. Whole-study context: Both acute and convalescent COVID-19 samples were obtained from the United States, Italy and Spain. T cells, B-cell-depleted T cells, or PBMCs supplied cDNA or gDNA.

In the source study's methods: Using reference gene primer amplification, nucleated cell counts were estimated. This table comes from immunoSEQ multiplex PCR, and its TCRdb copy is limited to in-frame clones, with some not included. V, J and clone size are those of that table, while D and trimming were read from the DNA. This table holds 90,000 to 120,000 clones, 89% found once. The V gene's germline CDR1 is MDHEN and CDR2 SYDVKM. Trimming took off 4 bases at V and 3 bases at J, with 10 bases between the two ends. The CDR3 has 13 amino acids. Sequences were obtained from peripheral blood. This TCR derives from a man aged 35-49 years with active or convalescent COVID-19. V gene TRBV28 combines with J gene TRBJ2-7; a weak D match, TRBD1 (6 bases). This CDR3 is CASSSGQFYEQYF. The CDR3 nucleotides are TGTGCCAGCAGTTCTGGACAGTTCTACGAGCAGTACTTC.